The 9 T cell receptor beta chains below were found in one sample sequenced in a study of long-term antiretroviral therapy in people with HIV. Version v3.0 of the immunoSEQ assay was performed at survey level. Profiled with immunoSEQ multiplex PCR; TCRdb holds only in-frame clones, not every one. Among about 22,000 clones listed, 84% were seen once. The starting material was unsorted PBMCs, obtained 0.5 years before starting antiretroviral therapy. These receptors came from a man aged 35 to 55 with HIV.

V is TRBV19 and J is TRBJ2-2, with D perhaps TRBD2 (5 bases). The V end lost 2 bases, the J end lost 2 bases, and 9 bases lay between the germline ends. The CDR3 has 15 amino acids. Germline V CDR1 and CDR2: LNHDA, SQIVND (reference sequence). DNA for the CDR3: TGTGCCAGTAGTATAACGGGGATTAACACCGGGGAGCTGTTTTTT. This gives the protein CASSITGINTGELFF. Filled out from reference TRBV19 and TRBJ2-2, the complete variable domain reads DGGITQSPKYLFRKEGQNVTLSCEQNLNHDAMYWYRQDPGQGLRLIYYSQIVNDFQKGDIAEGYSVSREKKESFPLTVTSAQKNPTAFYLCASSITGINTGELFFGEGSRLTVL.

The chain recombines TRBV2 with TRBJ1-1; D might be TRBD1 (5 bases). This CDR3 spans 15 amino acids. V lost 4 bases and J lost 6, with 18 bases in between. Germline CDR1 is SNHLY and CDR2 is FYNNEI. CDR3: CASSVEGNGWSEAFF. CDR3 nucleotide sequence: TGTGCCAGCAGTGTAGAGGGGAACGGCTGGTCTGAAGCTTTCTTT.

This rearrangement joins TRBV18 to TRBJ1-1; TRBD1 matches at 8 bases. CDR3 length: 14 amino acids. With V trimmed by 5 bases and J by 4 bases, 6 bases remained unmatched. The V gene's germline CDR1 is KGHSH and CDR2 LQKENI. This CDR3 reads CASSSGQVVTEAFF. CDR3 sequence (DNA): TGTGCCAGCTCATCGGGACAGGTTGTCACTGAAGCTTTCTTT.

The chain couples TRBV5-8 to TRBJ1-2, with TRBD1 matching over 9 bases. Germline-derived CDR1 and CDR2 are SGHTS and YDEGEE. V lost 1 base and J lost 4; bases outside the gene matches: 8. The CDR3 runs 16 residues. The CDR3 sequence: CASSLSGQGRVYGYTF. In DNA form, the CDR3 reads TGTGCCAGCAGCTTGTCGGGACAGGGAAGAGTCTATGGCTACACCTTC.

V gene TRBV19 combines with J gene TRBJ2-7; 8 nucleotides match TRBD2. The length of the CDR3 is 14 residues. The germline CDR1 and CDR2 sequences are LNHDA and SQIVND (reference sequence). The V and J ends lost 6 bases and 2 bases, in that order; junction bases with no gene match: 6. CDR3 nucleotides: TGTGCCAGTAGGAAACCGGGACTAGCCTACGAGCAGTACTTC. Residues: CASRKPGLAYEQYF.

V gene TRBV28 combines with J gene TRBJ2-7; TRBD2 matches at 13 bases. The CDR3 runs 15 residues. Per germline, CDR1 MDHEN and CDR2 SYDVKM. V lost 5 bases to trimming and J lost 3 bases; unmatched junction nucleotides: 4. As DNA, the CDR3 is TGTGCCAGCAGTCCCTGGACTAGCGGGGGCTACGAGCAGTACTTC. Translation: CASSPWTSGGYEQYF.

The chain couples TRBV20-1 to TRBJ2-3; D unresolved. Per the germline V gene, CDR1 is DFQATT and CDR2 is SNEGSKA (reference sequence). Trimming cost V 4 bases and J 5 bases, with 7 bases left between them. This CDR3 comprises 11 residues. CDR3 bases: TGCAGTGCTACCTGGGGAGATACGCAGTATTTT. Translated: CSATWGDTQYF.

This clone was seen just once. The chain has TRBV15 and TRBJ2-1; D is unresolved. Trimming took off 5 bases at V and 7 bases at J, with 12 bases between the two ends. CDR3 size: 13 residues. The germline V gene encodes CDR1 LNHNV and CDR2 YYDKDF (reference sequence). CDR3 region: CATSRRESNEQFF. The CDR3 nucleotides read TGTGCCACCAGCCGAAGGGAATCTAATGAGCAGTTCTTC.

This clone was recorded only once. The V gene is TRBV4-1, the J gene TRBJ2-2; 12 nucleotides agree with TRBD2. Germline V gene data show CDR1 as MGHRA and CDR2 as YSYEKL. The CDR3 has 17 amino acids. V trimming: 1 base; J trimming: 4 bases; junction bases outside the gene matches: 4. CDR3 loop: CASSQGLAGAGTGELFF. CDR3 coding DNA: TGCGCCAGCAGCCAAGGACTAGCGGGGGCGGGCACCGGGGAGCTGTTTTTT.